This is a list of T cell receptor beta chains from one sample in a study of shared clonotypes between healthy human individuals. The method was immunoSEQ multiplex PCR; TCRdb's version includes in-frame clones alone and lacks a portion of them. In the table there are around 700,000 clones, around 92% of which are singletons. The sample consisted of naive CD8+ T cells sorted from blood. All receptors come from a man aged 30 to 45 in good health. The CDR3 runs from the conserved cysteine through the conserved F or W. Fields, in order: CDR3 length, V gene, D gene, clone size, J gene, CDR3 protein, CDR3 DNA. The D gene is left open where the match is weak. The listing skips clone size in some rows; elsewhere it reads once, few, many or a size class.

>17|TRBV28|NA|NA|TRBJ2-6
CASRRQALGSGANVLTF
TGTGCCAGCAGGAGACAGGCACTAGGCTCTGGGGCCAACGTCCTGACTTTC
>15|TRBV9|NA|NA|TRBJ2-7
CASSAHLTTTYEQYF
TGTGCCAGCAGCGCCCACCTTACTACCACCTACGAGCAGTACTTC
>17|TRBV7-6|NA|NA|TRBJ2-7
CASSLSPTVPLSYEQYF
TGTGCCAGCAGCTTATCCCCGACAGTTCCCCTCTCCTACGAGCAGTACTTC
>15|TRBV11-2|NA|NA|TRBJ1-2
CASSRSRVPDYGYTF
TGTGCCAGCAGCCGGAGCAGGGTCCCCGACTATGGCTACACCTTC
>15|TRBV6-1|TRBD2|NA|TRBJ2-1
CASTPGTRRDNEQFF
TGTGCCAGCACCCCTGGGACTAGACGTGACAATGAGCAGTTCTTC
>16|TRBV29-1|TRBD2|NA|TRBJ2-1
CSVEGVGLAGYNEQFF
TGCAGCGTTGAAGGGGTGGGACTAGCCGGTTACAATGAGCAGTTCTTC
>12|TRBV11-2|NA|NA|TRBJ2-3
CASSPDTDTQYF
TGTGCCAGCAGCCCGGACACAGATACGCAGTATTTT
>16|TRBV10-3|NA|NA|TRBJ2-7
CAISESEGRGAFEQYF
TGTGCCATCAGTGAGTCAGAGGGGAGGGGGGCTTTCGAGCAGTACTTC
>14|TRBV4-1|NA|NA|TRBJ2-5
CASSQSSMRETQYF
TGCGCCAGCAGCCAAAGCTCAATGAGGGAGACCCAGTACTTC
>16|TRBV25-1|NA|NA|TRBJ2-7
CASSVPGPTNSYEQYF
TGTGCCAGCAGTGTACCCGGACCGACGAACTCCTACGAGCAGTACTTC
>20|TRBV21-1|NA|NA|TRBJ2-1
CASSKVCVLAGENFGNEQFF
TGTGCCAGCAGCAAAGTGTGTGTACTAGCGGGAGAAAACTTCGGCAATGAGCAGTTCTTC
>15|TRBV27|NA|few|TRBJ1-5
CASSLWGASNQPQHF
TGTGCCAGCAGTTTATGGGGGGCGAGCAATCAGCCCCAGCATTTT
>15|TRBV6-1|NA|NA|TRBJ2-6
CASSERVSGANVLTF
TGTGCCAGCAGTGAACGGGTCTCTGGGGCCAACGTCCTGACTTTC
>16|TRBV4-2|TRBD1|once|TRBJ1-1
CASSSRTGVGDTEAFF
TGTGCCAGCAGCTCCCGGACAGGGGTCGGTGACACTGAAGCTTTCTTT
>14|TRBV6-5|TRBD1|NA|TRBJ2-7
CASSPGTGPYEQYF
TGTGCCAGCAGTCCCGGGACAGGGCCCTACGAGCAGTACTTC
>14|TRBV19|NA|NA|TRBJ2-2
CASSLAQNTGELFF
TGTGCCAGTAGTCTAGCGCAGAACACCGGGGAGCTGTTTTTT
>15|TRBV27|TRBD1|NA|TRBJ2-7
CASRKGGQGIYEQYF
TGTGCCAGCAGGAAAGGGGGACAGGGCATCTACGAGCAGTACTTC
>17|TRBV9|NA|NA|TRBJ1-2
CASSVGGIEGLVYGYTF
TGTGCCAGCAGCGTAGGGGGTATAGAGGGGCTAGTCTATGGCTACACCTTC